This T cell receptor beta chain originates from a study of blood T cell repertoires in COVID-19 (dated by TCRdb to about 2020). Some background on the complete study: The collaborator samples originated in the United States, Italy and Spain and spanned the acute and convalescent phases of COVID-19. The prospective study material was composed of cDNA or gDNA derived from T cells, B-cell-depleted T cells, or PBMCs. Deeply sampled blood TCRbeta repertoires from subjects exposed to, actively infected with, or recovered from COVID-19 were included in the dataset. The repertoires were made available in a free public database intended to serve as a resource for research on the immune response to SARS-CoV-2. The samples were drawn from the first 160 participants of the ongoing ImmuneRACE study and from 950 to 1,500 subjects provided by 6 global collaborators. Nearly every sample came with metadata listing a de-identified subject ID, COVID-19 status, age in years and sex. Where available, HLA class I and class II types were taken from metadata supplied by the sample provider and were not determined by assay-based typing.

Here is what the overall study found, with its caveats: The amount of clinical and demographic metadata varied by source and participant and was provided uncurated.

This clone has a single count. Its antigen is not yet known. One base away there is no much larger clone; base qualities are not given. Compared with germline, V lacks 6 bases and J lacks 4 bases; bases without a gene match: 13. Its CDR3 holds 16 amino acids, cysteine through phenylalanine. Only CDR3 DNA is held: 48 bases, read in frame from base 1. Via the germline V gene (reference sequence), CDR1 is MNHEY and CDR2 SMNVEV. The collaborating institutions used their own protocols to collect whole blood in K2EDTA tubes. For TCRbeta analysis, collaborator samples were shipped as frozen whole blood, as isolated PBMCs, or as DNA extracted from either sample type. TCRbeta CDR3 regions were amplified from genomic DNA by means of the immunoSEQ Assay, a bias-controlled multiplex PCR. As for the original processing: Within the assay, amplification of reference gene primers was used to estimate how many nucleated cells each sample contained. To quantify the absolute abundance of each unique TCRbeta CDR3 rearrangement, sequence reads were collapsed and filtered. For each sample, productive Simpson clonality was calculated as the square root of Simpson's diversity index across productive rearrangements. Not all clones reach the TCRdb copy of this immuneACCESS table, which keeps in-frame sequences only. Checked studies attribute under half of the gap to unresolved V genes and leave the rest unexplained. V, J and clone size were drawn from that table, and D and trimming were deduced from the DNA. This sample comprises some 200,000 clones, around 83% of them detected only once. The ten largest account for 6% to 7% of the sample.

The receptor was isolated from a woman between 35 and 50 years old with acute or convalescent COVID-19. Recombination linked TRBV27 to TRBJ1-1, and 8 junctional nucleotides match TRBD1. The specimen sequenced was peripheral blood. Here the CDR3 is given as CASSRPPPDRVTEAFF. The DNA is TGTGCCAGCAGCCGCCCCCCCCCGGACAGGGTCACTGAAGCTTTCTTT.